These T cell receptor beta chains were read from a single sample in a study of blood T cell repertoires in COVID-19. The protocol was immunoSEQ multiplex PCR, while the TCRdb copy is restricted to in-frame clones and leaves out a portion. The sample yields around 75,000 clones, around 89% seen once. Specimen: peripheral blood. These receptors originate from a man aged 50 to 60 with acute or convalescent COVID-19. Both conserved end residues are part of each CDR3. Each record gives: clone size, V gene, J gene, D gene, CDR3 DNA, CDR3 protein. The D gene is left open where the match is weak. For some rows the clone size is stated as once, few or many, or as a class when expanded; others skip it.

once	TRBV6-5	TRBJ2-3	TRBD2	TGTGCCAGCAGTTACCGGGGACTAGCGGGAGTAGATACGCAGTATTTT	CASSYRGLAGVDTQYF
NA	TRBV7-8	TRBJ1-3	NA	TGTGCCAGCAGCTCGCAGGGCCTTAGCTCTGGAAACACCATATATTTT	CASSSQGLSSGNTIYF
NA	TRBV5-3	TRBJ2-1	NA	TGTGCCAGAAGCTCTCGCCTGGCCGATGAGCAGTTCTTC	CARSSRLADEQFF
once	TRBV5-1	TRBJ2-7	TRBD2	TGCGCCAGCAGCGAAACTAGCGGGATAATGGGAGAGCAGTACTTC	CASSETSGIMGEQYF
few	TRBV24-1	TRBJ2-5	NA	TGTGCCACCAGTGATTTGAGGGGGACCCAGTACTTC	CATSDLRGTQYF
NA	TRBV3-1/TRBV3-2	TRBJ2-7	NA	TGTGCCAGCAGGACCCAGGGGCGGCACGAGCAGTACTTC	CASRTQGRHEQYF
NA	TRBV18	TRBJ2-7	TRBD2	TGTGCCAGCTCACCCCAACTAGCGGGGGGCTACGAGCAGTACTTC	CASSPQLAGGYEQYF
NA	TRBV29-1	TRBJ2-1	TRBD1	TGCAGCGTCGAGGACAGGGGGAGGTACAATGAGCAGTTCTTC	CSVEDRGRYNEQFF
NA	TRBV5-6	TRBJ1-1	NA	TGTGCCAGCAGCTTGCATGTGAACACTGAAGCTTTCTTT	CASSLHVNTEAFF
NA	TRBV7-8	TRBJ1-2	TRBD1	TGTGCCAGCAGCTTATACGCCCGGCAGGGGGCGAGAGGCTACACCTTC	CASSLYARQGARGYTF
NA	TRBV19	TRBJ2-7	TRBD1	TGTGCCAGTAGTATTCGGGCCGGGACAGGGGGCGCCGGGCAGTACTTC	CASSIRAGTGGAGQYF
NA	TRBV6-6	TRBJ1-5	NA	TGTGCCAGCGCCCAAACAGGTTTAGCCCAGCCCCAGCATTTT	CASAQTGLAQPQHF
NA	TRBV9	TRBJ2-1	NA	TGTGCCAGCAGCCCGAGGGGGGACTACCCAAATGAGCAGTTCTTC	CASSPRGDYPNEQFF
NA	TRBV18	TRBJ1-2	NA	TGTGCCAGCTCACCTGTGACATCCGGCTACACCTTC	CASSPVTSGYTF
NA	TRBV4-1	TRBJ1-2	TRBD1	TGCGCCAGCAGCCAAGGACAGGGGGTGGACTATGGCTACACCTTC	CASSQGQGVDYGYTF
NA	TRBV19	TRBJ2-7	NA	TGTGCCAGTAGGCCCGTTTTTGGCCAGGCCTACGAGCAGTACTTC	CASRPVFGQAYEQYF
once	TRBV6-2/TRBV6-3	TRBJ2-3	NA	TGTGCCAGCAGTTACTCGCTAAGCGGGACAAGATTAGATACGCAGTATTTT	CASSYSLSGTRLDTQYF
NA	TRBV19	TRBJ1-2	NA	TGTGCCAGTAGTGCAACAGGAGCCCCCGTCTATGGCTACACCTTC	CASSATGAPVYGYTF
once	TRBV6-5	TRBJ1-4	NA	TGTGCCAGCATGCTAACAGCCACAACTAATGAAAAACTGTTTTTT	CASMLTATTNEKLFF
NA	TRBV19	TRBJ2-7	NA	TGTGCCAGTAGTAAAGGCGGGCCCCGCTCCTACGAGCAGTACTTC	CASSKGGPRSYEQYF
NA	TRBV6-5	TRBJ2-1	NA	TGTGCCAGCAGTTACGGAGGGGCCGACAATGAGCAGTTCTTC	CASSYGGADNEQFF
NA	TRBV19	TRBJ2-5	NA	TGTGCCAGTAGGACGACTCCGACGGGAGAGACCCAGTACTTC	CASRTTPTGETQYF
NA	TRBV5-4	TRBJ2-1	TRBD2	TGTGCCAGCAGCTTTGGCCGGATAGCGGGAGGCGTCACGGATGAGCAGTTCTTC	CASSFGRIAGGVTDEQFF
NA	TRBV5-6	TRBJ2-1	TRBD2	TGTGCCAGCAGCTTGATCCTTGAGGGAGGGGTGTTCTTC	CASSLILEGGVFF
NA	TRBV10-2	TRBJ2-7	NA	TGCGCCAGCAGCCACAGGGAAGTGCACGAGCAGTACTTC	CASSHREVHEQYF
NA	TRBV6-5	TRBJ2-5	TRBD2	TGTGCCAGCAGTTTTCACAGACTAGCGGGATTGACCCAGTACTTC	CASSFHRLAGLTQYF
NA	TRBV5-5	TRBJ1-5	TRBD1	TGTGCCAGCAGCTTCGATACCGGACAGGGCCTCCCCCAGCATTTT	CASSFDTGQGLPQHF
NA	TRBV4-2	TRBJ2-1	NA	TGTGCCAGCAGCCAAGATAGCCCGGGAGCCTCTTCGTCGGGCGAGCAGTTCTTC	CASSQDSPGASSSGEQFF
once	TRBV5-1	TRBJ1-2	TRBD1	TGCGCCAGCAGCAGTGGACAGGGGGCTAACTATGGCTACACCTTC	CASSSGQGANYGYTF
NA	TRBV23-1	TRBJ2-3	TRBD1	TGCGCCAGCAGTCACCTTGACCGGGACAGTTCTAGCACAGATACGCAGTATTTT	CASSHLDRDSSSTDTQYF
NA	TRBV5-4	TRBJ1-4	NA	TGTGCCAGCAGCCCGACAGGATCCACTAATGAAAAACTGTTTTTT	CASSPTGSTNEKLFF
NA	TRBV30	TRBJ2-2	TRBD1	TGTGCCTGGAGTGTACGTGGGACAGGGGGCCGGGAGCTGTTTTTT	CAWSVRGTGGRELFF
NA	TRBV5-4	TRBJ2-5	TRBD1	TGTGCCAGCAGCTCGGGACAGGACATTGGGACCCAGTACTTC	CASSSGQDIGTQYF
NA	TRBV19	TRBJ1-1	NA	TGTGCCAGTAGTATTCAGGACAGGAACACTGAAGCTTTCTTT	CASSIQDRNTEAFF
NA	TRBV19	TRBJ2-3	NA	TGTGCCAGTAGTATAGGAAATAGAGCAGATACGCAGTATTTT	CASSIGNRADTQYF
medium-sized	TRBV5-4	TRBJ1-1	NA	TGTGCCAGCAGCTTGGGGCCGGGGGGGAACACTGAAGCTTTCTTT	CASSLGPGGNTEAFF